The rows below give T cell receptor beta chains drawn from one sample of a study of patients and donors after allogeneic stem cell transplantation. TCRdb redid the calling of the RT-PCR reads with MiXCR, one entry per CDR3 protein. The sample lists 70,000 to 85,000 distinct CDR3 sequences, roughly 29% occurring once. Sequenced: blood, either unsorted or a sorted T cell fraction (not recorded which). The receptor source for this set is a human donor who was either an allogeneic HSCT recipient or a stem cell or donor lymphocyte infusion donor (not recorded which). It is not recorded whose cells these are; they may come from a transplant donor. The CDR3 runs from the conserved cysteine through the conserved F or W. Fields, in order: V gene, J gene, clone size, D gene, CDR3 DNA, CDR3 protein. D genes are given only for firm matches. Clone size, where shown, is once, few, many, or a class for clones that have expanded.

>TRBV2|TRBJ1-1|NA|NA
TGTGCCAGCAGCTCCTGGACCGTGAACACTGAAGCTTTCTTT
CASSSWTVNTEAFF
>TRBV3-1|TRBJ2-7|NA|TRBD2
TGTGCCAGCAGCCAAGGGTGGCGGGAGAACGAGCAGTACTTC
CASSQGWRENEQYF
>TRBV4-2|TRBJ2-1|once|TRBD2
TGTGCCAGCAGCCAAGATGATGCTAGCGGGAGGGCCGGGCAGTTCTTC
CASSQDDASGRAGQFF
>TRBV2|TRBJ1-3|few|TRBD1
TGTGCCAGCAGGGAACCCCCGGGACAGCAAAACACCATATATTTT
CASREPPGQQNTIYF
>TRBV6-2/TRBV6-3|TRBJ1-2|few|NA
TGTGCCAGCAGTTACCCCATTTCGGTTGCCTCCTACACCTTC
CASSYPISVASYTF
>TRBV14|TRBJ2-1|NA|TRBD1
TGTGCCAGCAGCCAAAGGGACAGGGCGGTCAATGAGCAGTTCTTC
CASSQRDRAVNEQFF
>TRBV7-9|TRBJ1-4|NA|NA
TGTGCCAGCAGCTTAACGCTCGACGGGGGTGGTGAAAAACTGTTTTTT
CASSLTLDGGGEKLFF
>TRBV12-3/TRBV12-4|TRBJ1-4|NA|NA
TGTGCCAGCAGTCCCCGTGACAGTGCCGATGAAAAACTGTTTTTT
CASSPRDSADEKLFF
>TRBV15|TRBJ2-3|few|NA
TGTGCCACCAGCAGAGATCTCCCAGATACGCAGTATTTT
CATSRDLPDTQYF
>TRBV5-5|TRBJ1-1|few|NA
TGTGCCAGCAGCTTTTTTGGCAGCCTGAACACTGAAGCTTTCTTT
CASSFFGSLNTEAFF
>TRBV5-1|TRBJ2-5|NA|NA
TGCGCCAGCAGCTTGGTGGTTGAAGAGACCCAGTACTTC
CASSLVVEETQYF
>TRBV7-6|TRBJ1-1|NA|NA
TGTGCCAGCAGCGCCACTCGGGGCAGGAACACTGAAGCTTTCTTT
CASSATRGRNTEAFF
>TRBV7-9|TRBJ2-7|NA|NA
TGTGCCAGCAGCTTTTACGGTAGCTACGAGCAGTACTTC
CASSFYGSYEQYF
>TRBV7-2|TRBJ2-1|few|TRBD2
TGTGCCAGCAGGGGACTAGCGGGAGTTAAAGGAGGGAATGAGCAGTTCTTC
CASRGLAGVKGGNEQFF
>TRBV29-1|TRBJ1-2|few|TRBD1
TGCAGCGTTGAAAGGACAGGGCCTGGCTACACCTTC
CSVERTGPGYTF
>TRBV10-3|TRBJ1-5|NA|NA
TGTGCCATCAGTGACAGGGTAGGCAATCAGCCCCAGCATTTT
CAISDRVGNQPQHF
>TRBV20-1|TRBJ2-1|NA|TRBD2
TGCAGTGCCCAGGGACTAGCCTCCTACAATGAGCAGTTCTTC
CSAQGLASYNEQFF
>TRBV3-1|TRBJ2-1|few|NA
TGTGCCAGCAGCAACTATGGTGAGCAGTTCTTC
CASSNYGEQFF
>TRBV13|TRBJ1-2|NA|NA
TGTGCCAGCAGCTTAGGCCTCGGGGGGACCGACAGGTATGGCTACACCTTC
CASSLGLGGTDRYGYTF
>TRBV14|TRBJ2-7|few|NA
TGTGCCAGCAGCCAAGCCAAAGGGTTGTACTTC
CASSQAKGLYF
>TRBV18|TRBJ1-1|few|NA
TGTGCCAGCTCACCCGGTGATAGGCTGAACACTGAAGCTTTCTTT
CASSPGDRLNTEAFF
>TRBV21-1|TRBJ1-1|NA|NA
TGTGCCAGCAGCTTACACAGGACCTCAGTCCCTAACACTGAAGCTTTCTTT
CASSLHRTSVPNTEAFF
>TRBV12-3/TRBV12-4|TRBJ1-1|many|NA
TGTGCCAGCAGTCTGGCCTACAGGAACACTGAAGCTTTCTTT
CASSLAYRNTEAFF
>TRBV27|TRBJ2-2|NA|NA
TGTGCCAGCAGTTTCCCACCCGGGTTGTCCACCGGGGAGCTGTTTTTT
CASSFPPGLSTGELFF
>TRBV20-1|TRBJ2-1|NA|NA
TGCAGTGCTAGCGGGGGAGCGTACAATGAGCAGTTCTTC
CSASGGAYNEQFF
>TRBV5-1|TRBJ1-1|NA|NA
TGCGCCAGCAGCTTGTACGGGGGAGGCACTGAAGCTTTCTTT
CASSLYGGGTEAFF
>TRBV21-1|TRBJ2-7|NA|NA
TGTGCCAGCAGTTTCTACACTGGGGACTCCTACGAGCAGTACTTC
CASSFYTGDSYEQYF
>TRBV3-1|TRBJ2-5|NA|TRBD2
TGTGCCAGCAGCCAAGATACCAGCGGGGGGTCCCAAGAGACCCAGTACTTC
CASSQDTSGGSQETQYF
>TRBV12-3/TRBV12-4|TRBJ2-5|few|NA
TGTGCCAGCAGTTTAAGCGGCTTAGGTCGGGAGACCCAGTACTTC
CASSLSGLGRETQYF
>TRBV29-1|TRBJ2-7|once|TRBD2
TGCAGCGTTGGTCCACTAGCGGGAGACTACGAGCAGTACTTC
CSVGPLAGDYEQYF
>TRBV7-3|TRBJ2-3|NA|TRBD2
TGTGCCAGCAGCCTAATAGCGGGAGTAGATACGCAGTATTTT
CASSLIAGVDTQYF
>TRBV5-1|TRBJ2-5|few|TRBD2
TGCGCCAGCAGCTTAGCGGGAGGGCCGGCGGAGACCCAGTACTTC
CASSLAGGPAETQYF
>TRBV9|TRBJ2-5|few|NA
TGTGCCAGCAGCACTCGAGGGGGGGAAGTCACCCACTTC
CASSTRGGEVTHF
>TRBV20-1|TRBJ2-1|NA|TRBD1
TGCAGTGCTAGCTTCGGGACAGGGACCTACAATGAGCAGTTCTTC
CSASFGTGTYNEQFF
>TRBV7-9|TRBJ2-2|NA|NA
TGTGCCAGCAGCCCGATATGGGACATTTACACCGGGGAGCTGTTTTTT
CASSPIWDIYTGELFF
>TRBV6-5|TRBJ1-3|NA|TRBD1
TGTGCCAGCAGCTATGACAGGGCGAAAGGAAACACCATATATTTT
CASSYDRAKGNTIYF
>TRBV18|TRBJ1-2|NA|NA
TGTGCCAGCTCACCACGGTCGGGCGGAGACTATGGCTACACCTTC
CASSPRSGGDYGYTF
>TRBV7-2|TRBJ1-1|NA|NA
TGTGCCAGCAGCTTAGGGAGTTTGGCTGAGGACACTGAAGCTTTCTTT
CASSLGSLAEDTEAFF
>TRBV20-1|TRBJ2-1|NA|NA
TGCAGTGCCAGGGAGCTAGTTTACTTCTACAATGAGCAGTTCTTC
CSARELVYFYNEQFF
>TRBV29-1|TRBJ1-1|many|NA
TGCAGCGTTGGGGGGGGAACTGAAGCTTTCTTT
CSVGGGTEAFF
>TRBV4-1|TRBJ2-3|NA|NA
TGCGCCAGCAGCCCCTCGTATAGACCAGATACGCAGTATTTT
CASSPSYRPDTQYF
>TRBV6-2/TRBV6-3|TRBJ2-7|NA|TRBD2
TGTGCCAGCAGTCAAGGCTGGGCTAGCGGGAGTTTCCTTTCCTACGAGCAGTACTTC
CASSQGWASGSFLSYEQYF
>TRBV12-3/TRBV12-4|TRBJ1-3|NA|NA
TGTGCCAGCAGTTTAGACAGGGCTGAAAACACCATATATTTT
CASSLDRAENTIYF
>TRBV9|TRBJ1-2|NA|TRBD1
TGTGCCAGCAGCGTCTCGCCGGGACAGAGCTATGGCTACACCTTC
CASSVSPGQSYGYTF
>TRBV19|TRBJ1-1|few|NA
TGTGCCAGTAGAGACACCTCTAAGGGGCAGAGCTCAGTAGCGAACACTGAAGCTTTCTTT
CASRDTSKGQSSVANTEAFF
>TRBV13|TRBJ1-3|NA|NA
TGTGCCAGCAGCTTTGGGGAATCGGGAAACACCATATATTTT
CASSFGESGNTIYF
>TRBV12-3/TRBV12-4|TRBJ2-3|few|NA
TGTGCCAGCAGTTTAGGAGCGCAGAGCACAGATACGCAGTATTTT
CASSLGAQSTDTQYF
>TRBV21-1|TRBJ1-5|NA|NA
TGTGCCAGCAGCAAAGGAGGCAGGCAAATTAGCAATCAGCCCCAGCATTTT
CASSKGGRQISNQPQHF
>TRBV4-1|TRBJ2-5|NA|NA
TGCGCCAGCAGCCAAGACGGTAGGGACGAGACCCAGTACTTC
CASSQDGRDETQYF
>TRBV5-1|TRBJ2-7|NA|TRBD2
TGCGCCAGCAGCTTAGGTAGCGGGAGGGCCATATACGAGCAGTACTTC
CASSLGSGRAIYEQYF
>TRBV7-3|TRBJ2-1|NA|TRBD2
TGTGCCAGCAGCTTAGACCCCCCCAGCGGGAGCCATGAGCAGTTCTTC
CASSLDPPSGSHEQFF
>TRBV15|TRBJ1-3|NA|TRBD1
TGTGCCACCAGCAGAGAACCGACAGGGGTAAACACCATATATTTT
CATSREPTGVNTIYF
>TRBV12-3/TRBV12-4|TRBJ2-5|NA|TRBD1
TGTGCCAGCACTCGGACAGGGCAAGAGACCCAGTACTTC
CASTRTGQETQYF
>TRBV30|TRBJ1-6|NA|NA
TGTGCCTGGAGTGTCGGAGCGGGGAATTCACCCCTCCACTTT
CAWSVGAGNSPLHF
>TRBV15|TRBJ2-1|few|NA
TGTGCCACCAGCAGAGATCTAGCAGGGGTTAATGAGCAGTTCTTC
CATSRDLAGVNEQFF
>TRBV5-1|TRBJ2-1|NA|NA
TGCGCCAGCAGCTTGGCCGGCAACCCGGTGGGCAATGAGCAGTTCTTC
CASSLAGNPVGNEQFF
>TRBV5-1|TRBJ2-7|few|NA
TGCGCCAGCAGCTTTTTAGTCGGCTACGAGCAGTACTTC
CASSFLVGYEQYF
>TRBV5-1|TRBJ1-1|NA|TRBD1
TGCGCCAGCAGCTGGGGACAGACGAACACTGAAGCTTTCTTT
CASSWGQTNTEAFF
>TRBV28|TRBJ2-1|NA|TRBD1
TGTGCCAGCAGAACCGGGACAGTCAATGAGCAGTTCTTC
CASRTGTVNEQFF
>TRBV5-8|TRBJ2-7|NA|NA
TGTGCCAGCAGCTTCGGGGGACAGCCTAACTTC
CASSFGGQPNF